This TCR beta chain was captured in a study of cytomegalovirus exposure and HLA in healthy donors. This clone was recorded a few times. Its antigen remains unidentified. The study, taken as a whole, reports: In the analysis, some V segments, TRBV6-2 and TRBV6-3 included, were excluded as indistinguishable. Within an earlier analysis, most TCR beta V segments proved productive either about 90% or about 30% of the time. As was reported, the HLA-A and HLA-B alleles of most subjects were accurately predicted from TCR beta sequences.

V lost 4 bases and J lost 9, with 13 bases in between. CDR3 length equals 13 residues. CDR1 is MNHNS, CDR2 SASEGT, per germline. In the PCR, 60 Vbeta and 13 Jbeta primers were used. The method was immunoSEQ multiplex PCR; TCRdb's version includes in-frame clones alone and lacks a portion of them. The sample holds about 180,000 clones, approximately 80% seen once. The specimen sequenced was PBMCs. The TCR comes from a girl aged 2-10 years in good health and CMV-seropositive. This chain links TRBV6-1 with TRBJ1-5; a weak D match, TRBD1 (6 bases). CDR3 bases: TGTGCCAGCAGTGTAACAGGGTTGCGGCCCCAGCATTTT. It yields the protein CASSVTGLRPQHF.